The 32 T cell receptor beta chains given below trace back to one sample, sequenced in a study of blood T cells in healthy people across ages (dated by TCRdb to between 2014 and 2017). The library was prepared using 5' RACE. Sequencing was carried out with an Illumina HiSeq 2500. A second about 6 to 11 cycle PCR used a sample-barcoded 5' primer and a J-beta primer mix. Through fastp at Q25 and MiXCR, TCRdb rebuilt clones from the public reads, retaining in-frame beta chains. Entries are consolidated by CDR3 protein sequence, retaining the most common genes and DNA. This sample has roughly 1.7 million distinct CDR3 sequences in its table, and approximately 32% of those were observed once. Jointly, the top ten make up about 11% of the sample. Sequenced sample: blood. These receptors originate from a woman in her twenties or thirties in good health.

This clonotype was seen more than once but under ten times. This sequence joins TRBV24-1 and TRBJ2-7, with 9 nucleotides matching TRBD2. The germline CDR1 and CDR2 sequences are KGHDR and SFDVKD. After removal of 4 bases from V and 7 bases from J, the junction contained 10 bases not matched to a gene. The CDR3 contains 15 residues. CDR3 in DNA: TGTGCCACCAGTGAACCGGGACTAGCTGGTAATGAGCAGTACTTC. It codes for CATSEPGLAGNEQYF.

The chain recombines TRBV7-6 with TRBJ2-7; 8 nucleotides align to TRBD1. V shed 1 base, J shed 3 bases, and the junction held 11 bases outside the gene matches. Per germline, CDR1 SGHVS and CDR2 FNYEAQ. This CDR3 comprises 17 residues. The CDR3 reads CASSLVAGGDPRYEQYF. The CDR3 region has the DNA TGTGCCAGCAGCTTAGTGGCAGGGGGCGACCCCCGCTACGAGCAGTACTTC.

This clonotype turned up a few times. J is TRBJ1-2 and V is TRBV29-1, with D uncertain. CDR1 SQVTM and CDR2 ANQGSEA come from the germline V gene. V lost 2 bases to trimming and J lost 5 bases, with 9 bases between them. CDR3 length equals 12 residues. CDR3 loop: CSVELGGYGYTF. For the CDR3, the DNA is TGCAGCGTTGAATTGGGAGGATATGGCTACACCTTC.

This clonotype has more than one count but fewer than ten. One junction end disagrees with the germline gene, perhaps due to a read error. The chain joins TRBV7-9 to TRBJ1-4; D possibly corresponds to TRBD1 (5 bases). Germline V gene lookup returns CDR1 SEHNR and CDR2 FQNEAQ (reference sequence). CDR3 length: 13 residues. Here the CDR3 reads CASSLGTIEKLFF. The CDR3 region has the DNA TGTGCCAGCAGCTTGGGGACTATTGAAAAACTGTTTTTT.

This clonotype occurred a few times. The chain is built from TRBV27 and TRBJ2-1; D is possibly TRBD1 (5 bases). This CDR3 region has 12 residues. Looked up from germline, CDR1 is MNHEY and CDR2 is SMNVEV (reference sequence). Trimming cost V 7 bases and J 4 bases, with 8 bases left between them. The CDR3 DNA reads as TGTGCCAGCAAGGCAGGGTACAATGAGCAGTTCTTC. Its translation: CASKAGYNEQFF.

The V gene is TRBV7-9, the J gene TRBJ2-5; maybe TRBD1 (5 bases). Germline assignment: CDR1 SEHNR and CDR2 FQNEAQ (reference sequence). The V end was cut by 6 bases, the J end by 5 bases, with 13 bases between. The CDR3 runs to 13 residues. CDR3 protein: CASSWGGLETQYF. The CDR3 DNA follows: TGTGCCAGCAGTTGGGGCGGTTTGGAGACCCAGTACTTC.

CDR3 DNA: TGTGCCACCATCCCGAGGGGGGGGAGGTGTGAGCAGTTCTTC. As protein: CATIPRGGRCEQFF. The V and J genes are TRBV27 and TRBJ2-1, with TRBD2 as a possible D gene (7 bases). Germline CDR1 and CDR2: MNHEY and SMNVEV (reference sequence). The CDR3 contains 14 residues. The germline V and J ends were trimmed by 10 bases and 9 bases, with 22 bases remaining between them.

V gene TRBV7-9 combines with J gene TRBJ2-7; 9 nucleotides match TRBD1. The CDR3 is 14 amino acids. V shed 3 bases, J shed 7 bases, and the junction held 7 bases outside the gene matches. Germline V CDR1 and CDR2: SEHNR, FQNEAQ (reference sequence). The CDR3 loop is CASSLEAGTGEQYF. CDR3 in DNA: TGTGCCAGCAGCTTGGAGGCCGGGACAGGGGAGCAGTACTTC.

This clonotype was recorded at least ten times. The V and J genes are TRBV18 and TRBJ2-1; D not resolved. Germline V gene sequence: CDR1 KGHSH, CDR2 LQKENI. The CDR3 is 12 residues long. V gave up 2 bases and J gave up 13 bases, with 12 bases separating them. The CDR3 nucleotides read TGTGCCAGCTCACCAGCGTCGGTTCTACAGTTCTTC. Encoded protein: CASSPASVLQFF.

This clonotype turned up a few times. The rearrangement links TRBV6-1 to TRBJ1-1; D unresolved. The CDR3 runs to 14 residues. Germline CDR1 reads MNHNS; CDR2 reads SASEGT. V lost 5 bases to trimming and J lost 2 bases, with 12 bases between them. CDR3 DNA: TGTGCCAGCAGTCTCTTTGACATCAACACTGAAGCTTTCTTT. This encodes CASSLFDINTEAFF.

This clonotype was recorded a few times. The chain has TRBV12-3 or TRBV12-4 and TRBJ2-7; perhaps TRBD2 as D (5 bases). The germline V and J ends were trimmed by 5 bases and 3 bases, with 17 bases remaining between them. This CDR3 is built from 15 residues. CDR3 DNA: TGTGCCAGCAGTCCCACGGATGGACTCGACTACGAGCAGTACTTC. Protein sequence: CASSPTDGLDYEQYF.

There are a few counts of this clonotype. The CDR3 DNA reads TGCAGTGCTAGACGAGGGACAGGGGGCGCAGAGACCCAGTACTTC. As protein: CSARRGTGGAETQYF. The rearrangement joins TRBV20-1 to TRBJ2-5, with 12 bases fitting TRBD1. Germline values: CDR1 DFQATT, CDR2 SNEGSKA (reference sequence). The CDR3 has 15 residues. Losses at the gene ends were 2 bases for V and 4 bases for J; bases not matched to a gene: 5.

V is TRBV9 and J is TRBJ2-1, with D possibly TRBD1 on 6 matching bases. CDR1 is SGDLS and CDR2 is YYNGEE in the germline V gene. The CDR3 totals 14 residues. V lost 0 bases, J lost 9 bases, and 13 bases lay in between. The CDR3 bases are TGTGCCAGCAGCGTAGCAGGGACAAACGTTGAGCAGTTCTTC. Its translation is CASSVAGTNVEQFF.

CDR3 sequence reads: CASSQVPGLAPSTDTQYF. CDR3 coding DNA: TGTGCCAGCAGCCAAGTCCCCGGACTCGCGCCTAGCACAGATACGCAGTATTTT. The chain recombines TRBV4-2 with TRBJ2-3, with D maybe TRBD2 (5 bases). The CDR3 sequence is 18 residues long. CDR1 is LGHNA, CDR2 YNFKEQ, per germline. V lost 1 base and J 0 bases, leaving 17 bases between the germline ends.

This clonotype was seen a few times. The rearrangement links TRBV3-1 to TRBJ2-3; 9 positions agree with TRBD2. After removal of 0 bases from V and 3 bases from J, the junction contained 4 bases not matched to a gene. Germline-derived CDR1 and CDR2 are LGHDT and YNNKEL (reference sequence). The CDR3 totals 16 residues. CDR3 in DNA: TGTGCCAGCAGCCAAGAGCGGGGGGGCCCGACAGATACGCAGTATTTT. It is translated as CASSQERGGPTDTQYF.

This clonotype has at least ten counts. V is TRBV4-1 and J is TRBJ2-5; 9 positions agree with TRBD1. CDR1 and CDR2 from the germline V gene are MGHRA and YSYEKL. There are 17 residues in the CDR3. V lost 0 bases and J lost 2; bases outside the gene matches: 7. The CDR3 here is CASSQEVGTGWQETQYF. The CDR3 region has the DNA TGCGCCAGCAGCCAAGAAGTCGGGACAGGGTGGCAAGAGACCCAGTACTTC.

This chain uses TRBV11-2 with TRBJ2-7, with D maybe TRBD1 (6 bases). The ends were cut back, 1 base at V and 5 bases at J, with 15 bases in the middle. CDR3 length: 15 residues. Germline CDR1 is SGHAT and CDR2 is FQNNGV. CDR3: CASSLAQGVRDEQYF. The CDR3 DNA follows: TGTGCCAGCAGCTTAGCACAGGGAGTCAGGGACGAGCAGTACTTC.

The rearrangement links TRBV14 to TRBJ2-3; TRBD2 matches 13 bases. Germline V gives CDR1 SGHDN, CDR2 FVKESK. The CDR3 spans 19 residues. Losses at the gene ends were 1 base for V and 2 bases for J; bases not matched to a gene: 9. CDR3 loop: CASSQVPGTSGTITDTQYF. The DNA of the CDR3 is TGTGCCAGCAGCCAAGTCCCCGGGACTAGCGGGACGATCACAGATACGCAGTATTTT.

The rearrangement links TRBV6-1 to TRBJ2-2; tentative D call: TRBD2 (6 bases). Trimming took off 1 base at V and 4 bases at J, with 7 bases between the two ends. CDR3 size: 14 residues. CDR1 is MNHNS, CDR2 SASEGT, per germline. The CDR3, as DNA: TGTGCCAGCAGTGAAGTAGCGGCCACCGGGGAGCTGTTTTTT. Encoded protein: CASSEVAATGELFF.

The CDR3 nucleotides read TGTGCCAGCAGTCCACTAGCGGGACTGGATAATGAGCAGTTCTTC. Amino acid sequence: CASSPLAGLDNEQFF. The chain uses TRBV12-3 or TRBV12-4 and TRBJ2-1, with 10 bases fitting TRBD2. The CDR3 length is 15 residues. V dropped 5 bases and J dropped 7; count of bases not matched to a gene: 8.

The rearrangement links TRBV29-1 to TRBJ1-2; D uncertain. Trimming cost V 0 bases and J 8 bases, with 16 bases left between them. Germline values: CDR1 SQVTM, CDR2 ANQGSEA. The CDR3 length is 14 residues. CDR3 DNA sequence: TGCAGCGTTGAAGAAGGAATAGGGCGGATAGGCTACACCTTC. Protein product: CSVEEGIGRIGYTF.

The CDR3 loop is CSARHDAKNIQYF. The DNA of the CDR3 is TGCAGTGCTCGCCATGATGCCAAAAACATTCAGTACTTC. The chain recombines TRBV20-1 with TRBJ2-4; D unclear. Trimming took 5 bases from V and 1 from J, leaving 9 bases between them. This CDR3 is 13 amino acids long. CDR1 and CDR2 from the germline V gene are DFQATT and SNEGSKA (reference sequence).

There are many counts of this clonotype. The chain has TRBV4-1 and TRBJ1-2; D is possibly TRBD1 (5 bases). V was cut by 0 bases and J by 2 bases, with 10 bases left in between. CDR3 length equals 15 residues. Per the germline V gene, CDR1 is MGHRA and CDR2 is YSYEKL. CDR3 residues: CASSQDLQGNYGYTF. CDR3 in DNA: TGCGCCAGCAGCCAAGATCTGCAGGGAAACTATGGCTACACCTTC.

The rearrangement uses TRBV7-3 and TRBJ2-7, with TRBD2 matching 10 bases. Germline V gene data show CDR1 as SGHTA and CDR2 as FQGTGA. V was clipped by 2 bases and J by 4 bases; unmatched bases: 5. CDR3 length equals 15 residues. CDR3 DNA sequence: TGTGCCAGCAGCTTAGCTAGCGGGGGCCGGTACGAGCAGTACTTC. Amino acid sequence: CASSLASGGRYEQYF. Combining the CDR3 with reference TRBV7-3 and TRBJ2-7 gives the whole variable domain GAGVSQTPSNKVTEKGKYVELRCDPISGHTALYWYRQSLGQGPEFLIYFQGTGAADDSGLPNDRFFAVRPEGSVSTLKIQRTERGDSAVYLCASSLASGGRYEQYFGPGTRLTVT.

This clonotype was seen only a few times. The V and J genes are TRBV13 and TRBJ2-1, with TRBD2 as a possible D gene (6 bases). V lost 4 bases, J lost 0 bases, and 13 bases lay in between. This CDR3 is 16 amino acids long. The V gene's germline CDR1 is PRHDT and CDR2 FYEKMQ (reference sequence). This CDR3 is CASSSVAVSSYNEQFF. The CDR3, as DNA: TGTGCCAGCAGCTCCGTAGCGGTGAGCTCCTACAATGAGCAGTTCTTC.

The chain employs TRBV9 and TRBJ1-1; D possibly corresponds to TRBD1 (5 bases). The germline V gene has CDR1 SGDLS and CDR2 YYNGEE. The CDR3 sequence is 13 residues long. V was clipped by 7 bases and J by 5 bases, with 15 bases between them. CDR3 nucleotide sequence: TGTGCCAGCGGTCCTGGGGCGGGAACTGAAGCTTTCTTT. Residues: CASGPGAGTEAFF.

Points on this clonotype: The junction shows a germline mismatch at one end, possibly a read error. The rearrangement uses TRBV20-1 and TRBJ2-7, with D possibly being TRBD1 (6 bases). The CDR3 has 14 amino acids. Germline CDR1 is DFQATT and CDR2 is SNEGSKA (reference sequence). The CDR3 sequence is CSAPKQGRGYERYF. In DNA, the CDR3 is TGCAGTGCACCAAAACAGGGAAGGGGCTACGAGCGGTACTTC.

The DNA of the CDR3 is TGCAGCGCCCGGGGACTAGCCGCCGGGGAGCTGTTTTTT. Protein: CSARGLAAGELFF. The V call is TRBV29-1, the J call TRBJ2-2; 9 nucleotides line up with TRBD2. CDR3 length: 13 amino acids. Germline V lookup: CDR1 SQVTM, CDR2 ANQGSEA. Losses at the gene ends were 7 bases for V and 6 bases for J; bases not matched to a gene: 6.

This clonotype was counted between two and nine times. The rearrangement links TRBV20-1 to TRBJ1-6; 8 bases line up with TRBD1. CDR1 and CDR2 (germline): DFQATT, SNEGSKA (reference sequence). Unmatched junction bases numbered 6, after V lost 6 bases and J lost 5 bases. CDR3 length equals 14 residues. The CDR3 spells CSANPGQDNSPLHF. DNA of the CDR3: TGCAGTGCGAATCCGGGACAGGATAATTCACCCCTCCACTTT.

Points on this clonotype: Mismatch with germline at one junction end may stem from a read error. The chain has TRBV5-1 and TRBJ2-2, with a tentative D call TRBD2 (6 bases). The germline V gene encodes CDR1 SGHRS and CDR2 YFSETQ. CDR3 length equals 17 residues. In DNA, the CDR3 is TGCGTCAGCAGCCCAGAGCTTTGGCGGGGGAACACCGGGGAGCTGTTTTTT. It codes for CVSSPELWRGNTGELFF.

The rearrangement joins TRBV10-3 to TRBJ1-6, with D maybe TRBD1 (5 bases). V was shortened by 0 bases and J by 3 bases, with 9 bases between the two germline ends. CDR1 and CDR2 (germline): ENHRY, SYGVKD. This CDR3 comprises 16 residues. The CDR3 spells CAISESGDLYNSPLHF. The CDR3, as DNA: TGTGCCATCAGTGAGTCGGGGGACCTCTATAATTCACCCCTCCACTTT.

This clonotype showed up many times. The V call is TRBV4-1, the J call TRBJ2-3; perhaps TRBD1 as D (6 bases). Germline V gene lookup returns CDR1 MGHRA and CDR2 YSYEKL. This CDR3 is built from 15 residues. V shed 1 base and J shed 9 bases, with 17 bases lying between them. Here the CDR3 reads CASSQVRGPANTQYF. As DNA, the CDR3 is TGCGCCAGCAGCCAAGTCAGGGGCCCCGCGAACACGCAGTATTTT.